These 27 T cell receptor beta chains were sequenced from one sample in a study of T cells in pancreatic ductal adenocarcinoma. Selected pancreatic ductal adenocarcinoma patients had undergone surgery without neoadjuvant therapy. This table comes from immunoSEQ multiplex PCR, and its TCRdb copy is limited to in-frame clones, with some not included. Seen here are just under 30,000 clones, 90% to 95% observed once, and the top ten hold around 2.1%. Material for sequencing was PBMCs. These receptors were collected from a human donor with pancreatic ductal adenocarcinoma.

This chain uses TRBV7-2 with TRBJ1-2; D ambiguous. Per germline, CDR1 SGHTA and CDR2 FQGNSA. The CDR3 has 13 residues. Trimming removed 1 base at V and 4 bases at J, with 7 bases between. The CDR3 loop reads CASSLGTFYGYTF. The CDR3 DNA reads TGTGCCAGCAGCTTAGGTACCTTCTATGGCTACACCTTC.

This chain connects TRBV12-5 to TRBJ2-3; a possible D gene is TRBD2 (6 bases). Trimming removed 2 bases from V and 1 base from J, with 13 bases in between. The germline V gene encodes CDR1 LGHNT and CDR2 FRNRAP. The CDR3 contains 16 residues. Here the CDR3 DNA reads TGTGCTAGTGGTTTGCCCGGAGGGCGGGGCACAGATACGCAGTATTTT. Its translation is CASGLPGGRGTDTQYF.

This chain joins TRBV25-1 and TRBJ2-7; no clear D. The CDR3 covers 14 residues. Trimming pared 2 bases from V and 2 bases from J, leaving 10 bases between. CDR1 MGHDK and CDR2 SYGVNS come from the germline V gene. For the CDR3, the DNA is TGTGCCAGCAGTGAAATAGGTACAACCTACGAGCAGTACTTC. Protein sequence: CASSEIGTTYEQYF.

The chain combines TRBV28 with TRBJ1-1, with D possibly being TRBD1 (6 bases). Germline lookup yields CDR1 MDHEN and CDR2 SYDVKM. The V end lost 8 bases, the J end lost 5 bases, and 15 bases lay between the germline ends. This CDR3 comprises 13 residues. The CDR3 here is CASVAGARTEAFF. The CDR3 DNA sequence: TGTGCCAGCGTCGCGGGGGCGCGAACTGAAGCTTTCTTT.

CDR3 in amino acids: CASSFLWSKGRPADTQYF. In DNA form, the CDR3 reads TGTGCCAGCAGTTTTTTATGGAGTAAAGGGCGCCCCGCAGATACGCAGTATTTT. The chain links TRBV27 to TRBJ2-3; no definite D call. CDR3 length: 18 residues. CDR1 and CDR2 (germline): MNHEY, SMNVEV (reference sequence). The V end was cut by 3 bases, the J end by 4 bases, with 23 bases between.

V and J are TRBV10-3 and TRBJ1-2, with TRBD1 identical over 8 bases. Trimming cost V 6 bases and J 4 bases; bases outside gene matches: 10. The CDR3 totals 15 residues. The V gene's germline CDR1 is ENHRY and CDR2 SYGVKD. For the CDR3, the DNA is TGTGCCATCAGACCGACAGGGGAAAGTGTCTATGGCTACACCTTC. This gives the protein CAIRPTGESVYGYTF.

The J gene is TRBJ1-5, the V gene TRBV19; tentative D call: TRBD1 (6 bases). The CDR3 consists of 15 residues. V was clipped by 1 base and J by 6 bases, with 13 bases between them. Per germline, CDR1 LNHDA and CDR2 SQIVND (reference sequence). In DNA form, the CDR3 reads TGTGCCAGTAGTATAGCACAGGGTCTTTTTCAGCCCCAGCATTTT. This codes for CASSIAQGLFQPQHF.

The sample holds one count of this clone. V is TRBV11-2 and J is TRBJ2-7, with 10 bases that match TRBD2. This CDR3 has 17 amino acids. V shed 2 bases, J shed 4 bases, and the junction held 11 bases outside the gene matches. CDR1 and CDR2 from the germline V gene are SGHAT and FQNNGV. Here the CDR3 DNA reads TGTGCCAGCAGCTTACGGCCTAGCGGGAGTTTGGTATACGAGCAGTACTTC. Residues: CASSLRPSGSLVYEQYF.

The sample holds a few counts of this clone. In DNA form, the CDR3 reads TGCGCCAGCAGCTTGGAGGGAGGGGAGACCCAGTACTTC. It is translated as CASSLEGGETQYF. This chain links TRBV5-1 with TRBJ2-5, with 7 bases identical to TRBD2. After removal of 0 bases from V and 5 bases from J, the junction contained 1 base not matched to a gene. The CDR3 consists of 13 residues. Germline assignment: CDR1 SGHRS and CDR2 YFSETQ.

The rearrangement joins TRBV27 to TRBJ2-7, with D perhaps TRBD1 (5 bases). The V end was cut by 3 bases, the J end by 4 bases, with 13 bases between. Germline values: CDR1 MNHEY, CDR2 SMNVEV (reference sequence). The CDR3 runs 14 residues. For the CDR3, the DNA is TGTGCCAGCAGTTTCATCTCCACAGGTTACGAGCAGTACTTC. Residues: CASSFISTGYEQYF.

The rearrangement joins TRBV5-1 to TRBJ1-1; D gene unclear. V lost 0 bases, J lost 1 base, and 7 bases lay in between. CDR1 is SGHRS and CDR2 is YFSETQ in the germline V gene. This CDR3 is built from 14 residues. CDR3 sequence (DNA): TGCGCCAGCAGCTTGGTTTCCCCGAACACTGAAGCTTTCTTT. This translates into CASSLVSPNTEAFF.

The V call is TRBV7-9, the J call TRBJ2-2, with D possibly being TRBD2 (6 bases). This CDR3 is built from 17 residues. V was clipped by 5 bases and J by 4 bases, with 20 bases between them. Germline-derived CDR1 and CDR2 are SEHNR and FQNEAQ (reference sequence). The CDR3 here is CASSHSLGGLSTGELFF. The CDR3 DNA reads as TGTGCCAGCAGCCATTCCTTGGGGGGTTTGAGCACCGGGGAGCTGTTTTTT. The whole variable domain, filled in from reference TRBV7-9 and TRBJ2-2, reads DTGVSQNPRHKITKRGQNVTFRCDPISEHNRLYWYRQTLGQGPEFLTYFQNEAQLEKSRLLSDRFSAERPKGSFSTLEIQRTEQGDSAMYLCASSHSLGGLSTGELFFGEGSRLTVL.

The chain combines TRBV7-2 with TRBJ2-7; tentatively, D is TRBD2 (6 bases). The length of the CDR3 is 14 residues. CDR1 is SGHTA, CDR2 FQGNSA, per germline. Deletions cut 7 bases from V and 3 bases from J, with 16 bases between. CDR3 loop: CASTAGRTNYEQYF. The CDR3 DNA follows: TGTGCCAGCACCGCGGGACGGACAAACTACGAGCAGTACTTC.

The chain has TRBV18 and TRBJ2-1, with 14 bases lining up with TRBD2. Germline V gene sequence: CDR1 KGHSH, CDR2 LQKENI. CDR3 length equals 16 residues. The V segment lost 1 base and the J segment 8 bases; nucleotides outside the gene matches: 4. CDR3 sequence reads: CASSPRGLAGDHEQFF. The CDR3 region has the DNA TGTGCCAGCTCACCACGGGGACTAGCGGGAGACCATGAGCAGTTCTTC.

This sequence joins TRBV5-4 and TRBJ2-5; maybe TRBD1 (6 bases). The J call is uncertain, as TRBJ2-7 better fits the DNA end. The CDR3 loop spans 12 amino acids. Germline V gene lookup returns CDR1 SGHNT and CDR2 YYREEE (reference sequence). CDR3 protein: CASSFQGYEQYF. The CDR3 nucleotides read TGTGCCAGCAGCTTCCAGGGGTACGAGCAGTACTTC.

The rearrangement uses TRBV9 and TRBJ1-2, with D tentatively TRBD1 (6 bases). Trimming stripped 6 bases from V and 0 bases from J, with 15 bases between. Germline lookup yields CDR1 SGDLS and CDR2 YYNGEE. The CDR3 sequence is 15 residues long. The CDR3 coding sequence is TGTGCCAGCACCGAGGGGGGGTTAGCTAACTATGGCTACACCTTC. This gives the protein CASTEGGLANYGYTF.

This clone was recorded once. The V gene is TRBV11-3, the J gene TRBJ2-5; perhaps TRBD2 as D (6 bases). Trimming stripped 3 bases from V and 5 bases from J, with 10 bases between. The CDR3 consists of 13 residues. Per germline, CDR1 SGHNT and CDR2 YENEEA. The CDR3 sequence is CASSLEGSETQYF. In DNA, the CDR3 is TGTGCCAGCAGCTTGGAGGGTTCGGAGACCCAGTACTTC. The full variable domain, rest sourced from reference TRBV11-3 and TRBJ2-5, is EAGVVQSPRYKIIEKKQPVAFWCNPISGHNTLYWYLQNLGQGPELLIRYENEEAVDDSQLPKDRFSAERLKGVDSTLKIQPAELGDSAVYLCASSLEGSETQYFGPGTRLLVL.

This chain joins TRBV25-1 and TRBJ1-4; D is unclear. CDR1 and CDR2 from the germline V gene are MGHDK and SYGVNS. Between the trimmed V and J ends, which lost 6 bases and 7 bases, there was a span of 12 bases. CDR3 length: 13 amino acids. In DNA, the CDR3 is TGTGCCAGCAGGGGCCCGTTGGGTGAAAAACTGTTTTTT. It codes for CASRGPLGEKLFF. Full variable domain (missing parts from reference TRBV25-1 and TRBJ1-4): EADIYQTPRYLVIGTGKKITLECSQTMGHDKMYWYQQDPGMELHLIHYSYGVNSTEKGDLSSESTVSRIRTEHFPLTLESARPSHTSQYLCASRGPLGEKLFFGSGTQLSVL.

The V call is TRBV7-9, the J call TRBJ1-3, with D possibly TRBD1 on 6 matching bases. The tail of the sequence fits TRBJ2-2 better, so the J call may be wrong. The CDR3 is 18 amino acids. From germline, CDR1 is SEHNR and CDR2 FQNEAQ (reference sequence). The CDR3 sequence is CASSPALGKTGNTGELFF. CDR3 bases: TGTGCCAGCAGCCCCGCCTTGGGGAAGACAGGAAACACCGGGGAGCTGTTTTTT.

The chain links TRBV7-2 to TRBJ1-5; D uncertain. CDR3 size: 18 residues. The germline V gene encodes CDR1 SGHTA and CDR2 FQGNSA. V lost 1 base to trimming and J lost 2 bases, with 18 bases between them. CDR3 sequence: CASSLGPDEVGGNQPQHF. As DNA, the CDR3 is TGTGCCAGCAGCTTAGGCCCAGACGAGGTTGGGGGCAATCAGCCCCAGCATTTT.

This clone appeared a single time. V and J are TRBV5-5 and TRBJ1-1; 11 bases map to TRBD1. The germline V gene has CDR1 SGHKS and CDR2 YYEKEE (reference sequence). CDR3 length: 16 amino acids. J lost 3 bases, V lost 4 bases, and 8 bases had no gene match. In DNA, the CDR3 is TGTGCCAGCAGCCCGGGACAGGGGGTCAAGGACACTGAAGCTTTCTTT. Protein: CASSPGQGVKDTEAFF.

The rearrangement uses TRBV19 and TRBJ2-2; D might be TRBD1 (5 bases). The CDR3 is made up of 15 amino acids. V was cut by 7 bases and J by 4 bases, with 16 bases left in between. CDR1 is LNHDA, CDR2 SQIVND, per germline (reference sequence). CDR3 amino acids: CASNIGALGTGELFF. CDR3 sequence (DNA): TGTGCCAGTAACATAGGGGCCTTGGGCACCGGGGAGCTGTTTTTT.

The chain has TRBV2 and TRBJ2-3; 14 bases match TRBD2. The length of the CDR3 is 21 residues. J lost 5 bases, V lost 6 bases, and 22 bases had no gene match. Germline V lookup: CDR1 SNHLY, CDR2 FYNNEI. CDR3 loop: CASSATMEGLGLAGVLDTQYF. The CDR3 region has the DNA TGTGCCAGCAGCGCCACCATGGAGGGTCTGGGACTAGCGGGAGTGTTAGATACGCAGTATTTT.

The V gene is TRBV7-2, the J gene TRBJ1-4; D unresolved. Trimming removed 4 bases from V and 0 bases from J, with 15 bases in between. Germline CDR1 and CDR2: SGHTA and FQGNSA. CDR3 length: 17 amino acids. The CDR3 here is CASSSPGNRATNEKLFF. CDR3 in DNA: TGTGCCAGCAGCTCGCCGGGAAACCGAGCAACTAATGAAAAACTGTTTTTT.

The V and J genes are TRBV9 and TRBJ2-2; no reliable D call. Looked up from germline, CDR1 is SGDLS and CDR2 is YYNGEE. The CDR3 has 15 amino acids. V was cut by 0 bases and J by 4 bases, with 10 bases left in between. The CDR3 region has the DNA TGTGCCAGCAGCGTAGCCAGCCAGGCCACCGGGGAGCTGTTTTTT. It specifies CASSVASQATGELFF.

The chain uses TRBV19 and TRBJ1-2, with D uncertain. Germline V CDR1 and CDR2: LNHDA, SQIVND (reference sequence). Trimming took off 4 bases at V and 2 bases at J, with 11 bases between the two ends. This CDR3 contains 14 residues. The CDR3 loop is CASSRAVRNYGYTF. The DNA of the CDR3 is TGTGCCAGTAGTAGAGCAGTGAGAAACTATGGCTACACCTTC. Full variable domain (outside the CDR3, taken from reference TRBV19 and TRBJ1-2): DGGITQSPKYLFRKEGQNVTLSCEQNLNHDAMYWYRQDPGQGLRLIYYSQIVNDFQKGDIAEGYSVSREKKESFPLTVTSAQKNPTAFYLCASSRAVRNYGYTFGSGTRLTVV.

V is TRBV7-3 and J is TRBJ2-1, with D maybe TRBD1 (6 bases). Germline loops: CDR1 SGHTA, CDR2 FQGTGA. The CDR3 sequence is 17 residues long. V lost 4 bases, J lost 4 bases, and 20 bases lay in between. DNA of the CDR3: TGTGCCAGCAGCTCACAGGGAAATCCGGGAAGATACAATGAGCAGTTCTTC. Its protein is CASSSQGNPGRYNEQFF.